This is a list of T cell receptor beta chains from one sample in a study of blood T cell repertoires in COVID-19. Produced via immunoSEQ multiplex PCR; TCRdb's table is partial and in-frame only. The table has some 170,000 clones, about nine tenths seen once. The sample taken for sequencing was peripheral blood. Receptors were obtained from a woman aged 50 to 60 with acute or convalescent COVID-19. CDR3s include the opening cysteine and the closing phenylalanine or tryptophan. D genes are given only for firm matches. Only part of the rows carry a size: once, few, many, or a class if the clone is expanded.

V	D	J	size	CDR3	DNA
TRBV19	-	TRBJ2-1	once	CASSISNEQFF	TGTGCCAGTAGTATATCGAATGAGCAGTTCTTC
TRBV11-2	TRBD2	TRBJ2-3	-	CASSARLAPTHTQYF	TGTGCCAGCAGCGCCCGACTAGCGCCTACGCATACGCAGTATTTT
TRBV21-1	-	TRBJ2-2	-	CASSKRGRGTSGPTGELFF	TGTGCCAGCAGCAAAAGGGGTCGAGGGACTAGCGGCCCCACCGGGGAGCTGTTTTTT
TRBV2	-	TRBJ1-6	-	CASSEGADIGSPLHF	TGTGCCAGCAGTGAAGGCGCGGATATTGGTTCACCCCTCCACTTT
TRBV7-2	TRBD1	TRBJ2-7	once	CASSLGSGQGLYEQYF	TGTGCCAGCAGCTTAGGATCGGGACAGGGTCTTTACGAGCAGTACTTC
TRBV24-1	-	TRBJ2-1	-	CATSDFRDPGNYVSSYNEQFF	TGTGCCACCAGTGATTTTCGGGATCCGGGGAATTACGTGAGCTCCTACAATGAGCAGTTCTTC
TRBV6-5	TRBD2	TRBJ2-7	-	CASRGILAGVGEQYF	TGTGCCAGCAGGGGGATCCTAGCGGGAGTGGGGGAGCAGTACTTC
TRBV19	-	TRBJ1-5	once	CASSPGLGAYSNQPQHF	TGTGCCAGTAGCCCGGGATTGGGCGCTTATAGCAATCAGCCCCAGCATTTT
TRBV30	-	TRBJ2-3	-	CAWSSQKTDTQYF	TGTGCCTGGTCCTCACAGAAAACAGATACGCAGTATTTT
TRBV9	TRBD2	TRBJ2-7	-	CASSPALAGAHEQYF	TGTGCCAGCAGCCCCGCTCTAGCGGGAGCCCACGAGCAGTACTTC
TRBV12-3/TRBV12-4	-	TRBJ1-1	-	CASSPRGDSEAFF	TGTGCCAGCAGTCCCCGAGGTGACAGTGAAGCTTTCTTT
TRBV7-9	TRBD2	TRBJ2-5	once	CASSPGSSGVFITQYF	TGTGCCAGCAGCCCGGGATCTAGCGGGGTGTTTATCACCCAGTACTTC
TRBV29-1	-	TRBJ2-3	few	CSVEEGAGTDTQYF	TGCAGCGTTGAAGAGGGCGCCGGCACAGATACGCAGTATTTT
TRBV19	-	TRBJ1-6	-	CASKEGYNSPLHF	TGTGCCAGTAAGGAGGGCTATAATTCACCCCTCCACTTT
TRBV19	TRBD1	TRBJ2-7	-	CASTAGDRGPYEQYF	TGTGCCAGTACCGCCGGGGACAGGGGTCCCTACGAGCAGTACTTC
TRBV19	-	TRBJ1-2	once	CASHRDPTTNYGYTF	TGTGCCAGCCACAGGGACCCCACCACTAACTATGGCTACACCTTC
TRBV24-1	-	TRBJ1-2	-	CATSDAGRNYGYTF	TGTGCCACCAGTGATGCGGGACGGAACTATGGCTACACCTTC